The 8 T cell receptor beta chains in this list originate from one sample, sequenced in a study of T-cell reconstitution after alpha-beta-depleted transplantation in children. TCRbeta library construction was performed incorporating unique molecular identifiers. TCRdb passed the PCR reads through MiXCR, listing each CDR3 protein once. This table holds 600,000 to 800,000 distinct CDR3 sequences, 13% found once. Sequences were derived from PBMCs, sampled before TCRalphabeta/CD19-depleted stem cell transplant. All receptors come from a girl aged 2-15 years with congenital amegakaryocytic thrombocytopenia, due to receive a stem cell transplant.

At least ten counts were recorded for this clonotype. V and J are TRBV20-1 and TRBJ2-1; 8 bases are a match to TRBD2. CDR3 length equals 16 residues. Germline V gene sequence: CDR1 DFQATT, CDR2 SNEGSKA (reference sequence). With V trimmed by 6 bases and J by 8 bases, 18 bases remained unmatched. The CDR3 protein is CSAGASGTRFSYEQFF. CDR3 in DNA: TGCAGTGCGGGCGCCTCCGGGACTAGGTTTTCCTATGAGCAGTTCTTC.

The V gene is TRBV4-1, the J gene TRBJ2-2; D perhaps matches TRBD1 (6 bases). CDR1 and CDR2 from the germline V gene are MGHRA and YSYEKL. This CDR3 comprises 17 residues. V dropped 0 bases and J dropped 5 bases, with 16 bases sitting between them. CDR3 sequence (DNA): TGCGCCAGCAGCCAAGAGACAGGAGCCCTTAGTACCGGGGAGCTGTTTTTT. Amino acids: CASSQETGALSTGELFF.

This clonotype occurred many times. This rearrangement joins TRBV24-1 to TRBJ2-3, with no clear D. The CDR3 runs to 13 residues. The germline V gene has CDR1 KGHDR and CDR2 SFDVKD. The ends were cut back, 5 bases at V and 0 bases at J, with 5 bases in the middle. DNA for the CDR3: TGTGCCACCAGTGGGATTAGCACAGATACGCAGTATTTT. It codes for CATSGISTDTQYF.

This clonotype showed up just a few times. The genes are TRBV27 and TRBJ2-7, with 11 bases lining up with TRBD2. The CDR3 sequence is 17 residues long. J lost 5 bases, V lost 5 bases, and 14 bases had no gene match. CDR1 is MNHEY and CDR2 is SMNVEV in the germline V gene (reference sequence). CDR3 in DNA: TGTGCCAGCAGTCGACCGACGACTAGCGGGATGAACCACGAGCAGTACTTC. Its translation is CASSRPTTSGMNHEQYF.

This clonotype was detected ten times or more. The junction differs from germline at one of its ends, possibly a read error. The chain couples TRBV5-1 to TRBJ2-3; D is unresolved. The CDR3 runs to 13 residues. CDR1 SGHRS and CDR2 YFSETQ come from the germline V gene. CDR3 sequence reads: CASSLRGTDTQYF. The DNA of the CDR3 is TGTGCCAGCAGCTTGCGAGGCACAGATACGCAGTATTTT.

A few counts support this clonotype. This chain uses TRBV5-5 with TRBJ2-1, with no clear D. Trimming took 5 bases from V and 8 from J, leaving 11 bases between them. Germline CDR1 is SGHKS and CDR2 is YYEKEE (reference sequence). This CDR3 comprises 12 residues. DNA for the CDR3: TGTGCCAGCAGTCCTCCCTTCGATGAGCAGTTCTTC. Protein product: CASSPPFDEQFF.

This clonotype was counted a few times. The V call is TRBV30, the J call TRBJ2-1; D perhaps matches TRBD1 (6 bases). Germline lookup yields CDR1 GTSNPN and CDR2 SVGIG (reference sequence). The CDR3 contains 15 residues. Between the trimmed V and J ends, which lost 0 bases and 4 bases, there was a span of 13 bases. The DNA of the CDR3 is TGTGCCTGGAGTGTAAGGGGGAGCTATTACAATGAGCAGTTCTTC. This gives the protein CAWSVRGSYYNEQFF.

This clonotype occurred many times. The chain recombines TRBV12-3 or TRBV12-4 with TRBJ2-1, with TRBD2 matching 10 bases. V shed 3 bases, J shed 4 bases, and the junction held 6 bases outside the gene matches. CDR3 size: 16 residues. The CDR3: CASSLGTSEYYNEQFF. CDR3 DNA sequence: TGTGCCAGCAGTTTGGGGACTAGCGAATATTACAATGAGCAGTTCTTC.